What follows are 30 T cell receptor beta chains derived from one specimen sequenced in a study of blood T cell repertoires in COVID-19. Sequenced by immunoSEQ multiplex PCR; TCRdb stores in-frame clones only, minus some. The sample has approximately 70,000 clones, roughly 86% seen once. Material: peripheral blood. These receptors all stem from a woman in her sixties with acute or convalescent COVID-19.

The J gene is TRBJ1-6, the V gene TRBV7-9; 7 bases are shared with TRBD1. Losses at the gene ends were 5 bases for V and 4 bases for J; bases not matched to a gene: 5. Germline assignment: CDR1 SEHNR and CDR2 FQNEAQ (reference sequence). This CDR3 is built from 15 residues. The CDR3 region has the DNA TGTGCCAGCAGCCGAGGGACAGATTATAATTCACCCCTCCACTTT. This encodes CASSRGTDYNSPLHF.

The V gene is TRBV7-7, the J gene TRBJ2-2, with 10 bases fitting TRBD1. V was clipped by 1 base and J by 3 bases; unmatched bases: 5. In germline, CDR1 is SSHAT, CDR2 FNYEAQ (reference sequence). The CDR3 has 17 amino acids. The CDR3 DNA is TGTGCCAGCAGCTTAGACCCGACAGGGGGCCACACCGGGGAGCTGTTTTTT. Protein sequence: CASSLDPTGGHTGELFF.

The CDR3 sequence is CSASAGLNNQPQHF. CDR3 bases: TGCAGTGCTAGTGCAGGGCTGAACAATCAGCCCCAGCATTTT. The gene calls are TRBV20-1 and TRBJ1-5, with a tentative D call TRBD1 (5 bases). The V gene's germline CDR1 is DFQATT and CDR2 SNEGSKA (reference sequence). The CDR3 consists of 14 residues. Trimming took off 3 bases at V and 3 bases at J, with 12 bases between the two ends.

The chain carries TRBV28 and TRBJ1-2; no clear D. The CDR3 totals 13 residues. The germline gives CDR1 MDHEN, CDR2 SYDVKM. The V and J ends lost 2 bases and 1 base respectively, with 5 bases between them. The CDR3 region has the DNA TGTGCCAGCAGTTTAGAGAATAACTATGGCTACACCTTC. Its protein is CASSLENNYGYTF.

This chain connects TRBV7-9 to TRBJ2-2, with TRBD1 identical over 8 bases. Germline V gives CDR1 SEHNR, CDR2 FQNEAQ (reference sequence). J lost 4 bases, V lost 11 bases, and 3 bases had no gene match. The CDR3 is made up of 12 amino acids. The CDR3 sequence is CACTGGTGELFF. CDR3 DNA: TGTGCCTGTACAGGGGGCACCGGGGAGCTGTTTTTT. The whole variable domain, remainder taken from reference TRBV7-9 and TRBJ2-2, is DTGVSQNPRHKITKRGQNVTFRCDPISEHNRLYWYRQTLGQGPEFLTYFQNEAQLEKSRLLSDRFSAERPKGSFSTLEIQRTEQGDSAMYLCACTGGTGELFFGEGSRLTVL.

This chain links TRBV5-1 with TRBJ1-2; D call uncertain. The CDR3 loop spans 15 amino acids. The germline V gene has CDR1 SGHRS and CDR2 YFSETQ. V was trimmed by 4 bases and J by 4 bases, leaving 17 bases between them. Here the CDR3 DNA reads TGCGCCAGCAGCCAAACCGCGGGGAACGCCTATGGCTACACCTTC. Translating it yields CASSQTAGNAYGYTF.

This chain links TRBV5-5 with TRBJ2-7, with 7 nucleotides matching TRBD2. V gave up 0 bases and J gave up 1 base; unmatched junction bases: 7. CDR1 SGHKS and CDR2 YYEKEE come from the germline V gene (reference sequence). There are 16 residues in the CDR3. The CDR3 here is CASSLGAGGRSYEQYF. DNA for the CDR3: TGTGCCAGCAGCTTGGGGGCCGGGGGGAGATCCTACGAGCAGTACTTC.

The chain joins TRBV20-1 to TRBJ2-7, with D perhaps matching TRBD1 (5 bases). The CDR3 consists of 11 residues. Germline-derived CDR1 and CDR2 are DFQATT and SNEGSKA (reference sequence). Trimming cost V 4 bases and J 9 bases, with 13 bases left between them. This CDR3 reads CSAKTDFGQYF. In nucleotides, the CDR3 is TGCAGTGCTAAGACAGATTTCGGGCAGTACTTC.

This chain uses TRBV19 with TRBJ2-3; 11 bases are a match to TRBD1. V lost 4 bases, J lost 5 bases, and 5 bases stayed unmatched. Per the germline V gene, CDR1 is LNHDA and CDR2 is SQIVND (reference sequence). The CDR3 consists of 15 residues. The CDR3 nucleotides are TGTGCCAGTAGTACCGGGACAGGGGGGGGAGATACGCAGTATTTT. As protein: CASSTGTGGGDTQYF.

The CDR3: CTSSQVWCSVPWGYTF. Here the CDR3 DNA reads TGCACCAGCAGCCAAGTCTGGTGCTCAGTCCCCTGGGGCTACACCTTC. The chain employs TRBV1 and TRBJ1-2; TRBD1, as called in the table, went unchecked against the DNA. TRBV1 is a known pseudogene. There are 16 residues in the CDR3.

V is TRBV29-1 and J is TRBJ1-2; D uncertain. The CDR3 covers 14 residues. Germline loops: CDR1 SQVTM, CDR2 ANQGSEA. The V end was cut by 3 bases, the J end by 5 bases, with 16 bases between. The DNA for the CDR3 is TGCAGCGTTGAGAAGGAGGGAGTTATTTATGGCTACACCTTC. Amino acid sequence: CSVEKEGVIYGYTF.

The chain uses TRBV6-2 or TRBV6-3 and TRBJ2-3, with D perhaps matching TRBD1 (6 bases). V lost 2 bases and J lost 6, with 18 bases in between. Per germline, CDR1 MNHEY and CDR2 SVGEGT. The CDR3 is 16 amino acids. Here the CDR3 DNA reads TGTGCCAGCAGTTACCCCGGGACAACCTTCGGGGATACGCAGTATTTT. Translated: CASSYPGTTFGDTQYF.

J is TRBJ1-5 and V is TRBV28; TRBD1 matches at 7 bases. The J segment lost 7 bases and the V segment lost 5 bases, leaving 11 bases of the junction unmatched. This CDR3 comprises 15 residues. Germline assignment: CDR1 MDHEN and CDR2 SYDVKM. In DNA, the CDR3 is TGTGCCAGCAGTCCAATTACAGGGGTCGTGCAGCCCCAGCATTTT. As protein: CASSPITGVVQPQHF.

V is TRBV7-6 and J is TRBJ2-3; 7 bases line up with TRBD1. Germline V gene sequence: CDR1 SGHVS, CDR2 FNYEAQ. Unmatched junction bases numbered 9, after V lost 6 bases and J lost 0 bases. The CDR3 totals 16 residues. DNA for the CDR3: TGTGCCAGCAGACGCCTCGGACAGGCTAGCACAGATACGCAGTATTTT. Amino acid sequence: CASRRLGQASTDTQYF. The whole variable domain, filled in from reference TRBV7-6 and TRBJ2-3, reads GAGVSQSPRYKVTKRGQDVALRCDPISGHVSLYWYRQALGQGPEFLTYFNYEAQQDKSGLPNDRFSAERPEGSISTLTIQRTEQRDSAMYRCASRRLGQASTDTQYFGPGTRLTVL.

This clone was detected many times. V is TRBV3-1 (or the pseudogene TRBV3-2) and J is TRBJ1-4; TRBD1 matches 9 bases. Germline lookup yields CDR1 LGHDT and CDR2 YNNKEL (reference sequence). The V and J ends lost 1 base and 12 bases, in that order; junction bases with no gene match: 9. CDR3 size: 15 residues. The CDR3 coding sequence is TGTGCCAGCAGCCAAGCGGGACAGGGAGATGTAGAACTGTTTTTT. Its protein product is CASSQAGQGDVELFF.

The chain has TRBV6-5 and TRBJ2-5; 7 nucleotides match TRBD2. Unmatched junction bases numbered 1, after V lost 6 bases and J lost 3 bases. CDR1 is MNHEY, CDR2 SVGAGI, per germline. The CDR3 consists of 12 residues. The CDR3 bases are TGTGCCAGCAGCCTAGCGGAAGAGACCCAGTACTTC. Residues: CASSLAEETQYF.

This clone was recorded a few times. The V call is TRBV18, the J call TRBJ1-1; D not certain. The V gene lost 0 bases and the J gene lost 0 bases, with 8 bases spanning the gap. Looked up from germline, CDR1 is KGHSH and CDR2 is LQKENI. The CDR3 sequence is 15 residues long. The CDR3 region is CASSPPLVVNTEAFF. In nucleotides, the CDR3 is TGTGCCAGCTCACCACCGCTGGTAGTGAACACTGAAGCTTTCTTT.

The chain carries TRBV28 and TRBJ1-2; tentative D call: TRBD1 (6 bases). This CDR3 has 14 amino acids. V lost 6 bases and J 5 bases, leaving 16 bases between the germline ends. In germline, CDR1 is MDHEN, CDR2 SYDVKM. This CDR3 reads CASSHNRVSYGYTF. The CDR3 DNA sequence: TGTGCCAGCAGCCATAACAGGGTCTCGTATGGCTACACCTTC.

This chain joins TRBV27 and TRBJ2-7; the D gene is possibly TRBD2 (6 bases). V gave up 3 bases and J gave up 3 bases, with 9 bases separating them. In germline, CDR1 is MNHEY, CDR2 SMNVEV (reference sequence). This CDR3 spans 13 amino acids. The CDR3 region is CASSFAGSYEQYF. CDR3 DNA sequence: TGTGCCAGCAGTTTTGCCGGGAGCTACGAGCAGTACTTC.

The CDR3 sequence: CASSAETGLNTEAFF. CDR3 nucleotides: TGTGCCAGCAGCGCCGAGACAGGGCTTAACACTGAAGCTTTCTTT. This sequence joins TRBV9 and TRBJ1-1; 7 bases fit TRBD1. The junction had 7 bases not matched to a gene; V was cut back by 3 bases and J by 2 bases. CDR1 and CDR2 from the germline V gene are SGDLS and YYNGEE. This CDR3 contains 15 residues.

The chain is built from TRBV2 and TRBJ1-1; 8 nucleotides line up with TRBD1. The germline V gene encodes CDR1 SNHLY and CDR2 FYNNEI. This CDR3 spans 15 amino acids. With 6 bases clipped from V and 3 bases from J, the junction kept 9 bases outside the gene matches. The CDR3 DNA follows: TGTGCCAGCAGGTGGGGACAGGTCCATGACACTGAAGCTTTCTTT. Protein: CASRWGQVHDTEAFF.

The chain employs TRBV29-1 and TRBJ2-3, with 11 bases that match TRBD2. Germline V CDR1 and CDR2: SQVTM, ANQGSEA. With V trimmed by 5 bases and J by 2 bases, 9 bases remained unmatched. The CDR3 is 16 amino acids. The CDR3 coding sequence is TGCAGCGTTTCCGGGCCGACTAGCGGGATCACAGATACGCAGTATTTT. It yields the protein CSVSGPTSGITDTQYF.

This clone appeared a single time. The gene calls are TRBV5-4 and TRBJ1-2; D not certain. Germline loops: CDR1 SGHNT, CDR2 YYREEE (reference sequence). The CDR3 loop spans 14 amino acids. Trimming removed 3 bases from V and 3 bases from J, with 12 bases in between. CDR3 in amino acids: CASSSYSSDYGYTF. CDR3 nucleotides: TGTGCCAGCAGCTCTTACTCAAGTGACTATGGCTACACCTTC.

In this sample, this clone turned up once. V is TRBV7-9 and J is TRBJ1-3, with D uncertain. Trimming pared 1 base from V and 0 bases from J, leaving 7 bases between. CDR3 length equals 15 residues. Germline CDR1 reads SEHNR; CDR2 reads FQNEAQ (reference sequence). CDR3 DNA sequence: TGTGCCAGCAGCTTAGTTTGGCCCTCTGGAAACACCATATATTTT. Translated, it gives CASSLVWPSGNTIYF.

The gene calls are TRBV5-1 and TRBJ2-1; perhaps TRBD2 as D (6 bases). Trimming shortened V by 3 bases and J by 6 bases, and 16 bases separated the two germline ends. This CDR3 has 15 amino acids. Germline loops: CDR1 SGHRS, CDR2 YFSETQ. CDR3 loop: CASSYGTAPGNEQFF. The CDR3 DNA is TGCGCCAGCAGCTACGGGACTGCCCCCGGCAATGAGCAGTTCTTC.

The sample holds one count of this clone. The chain is built from TRBV6-5 and TRBJ2-1; TRBD2 matches at 8 bases. The V gene's germline CDR1 is MNHEY and CDR2 SVGAGI. J was trimmed by 3 bases and V by 7 bases; bases with no gene match: 5. The CDR3 length is 14 residues. The CDR3 DNA sequence: TGTGCCAGCAATCCAGCGGGGGTCTACAATGAGCAGTTCTTC. This encodes CASNPAGVYNEQFF.

The V call is TRBV30, the J call TRBJ1-1; 7 bases map to TRBD1. Germline lookup yields CDR1 GTSNPN and CDR2 SVGIG (reference sequence). This CDR3 contains 13 residues. V shed 3 bases and J 3 bases; nucleotides not matched to a gene: 4. CDR3 sequence reads: CAWRTGLDTEAFF. CDR3 DNA: TGTGCCTGGAGGACAGGGTTGGACACTGAAGCTTTCTTT. The entire variable domain, with the rest obtained from reference TRBV30 and TRBJ1-1, is as follows: SQTIHQWPATLVQPVGSPLSLECTVEGTSNPNLYWYRQAAGRGLQLLFYSVGIGQISSEVPQNLSASRPQDRQFILSSKKLLLSDSGFYLCAWRTGLDTEAFFGQGTRLTVV.

The rearrangement uses TRBV12-5 and TRBJ2-2, with 9 bases aligning to TRBD1. There are 18 residues in the CDR3. Germline trimming cut 1 base from V and 5 bases from J; bases unmatched to any gene: 11. CDR1 and CDR2 (germline): LGHNT, FRNRAP. The CDR3 sequence: CASGLGLAGTGRTGELFF. CDR3 bases: TGTGCTAGTGGTTTGGGCCTGGCCGGGACAGGGAGAACCGGGGAGCTGTTTTTT.

The chain links TRBV12-3 or TRBV12-4 to TRBJ1-4; D is possibly TRBD1 (6 bases). This CDR3 contains 13 residues. Trimming removed 9 bases from V and 0 bases from J, with 8 bases in between. This chain's CDR3 is CASQGSTNEKLFF. Written as DNA, the CDR3 is TGTGCCAGTCAGGGGTCAACTAATGAAAAACTGTTTTTT.

This clone was recorded only once. This chain joins TRBV5-1 and TRBJ1-3, with 8 bases identical to TRBD1. Germline CDR1 and CDR2: SGHRS and YFSETQ. CDR3 length equals 15 residues. The V and J ends lost 4 bases and 4 bases, in that order; junction bases with no gene match: 7. CDR3: CASSPRTGMGNTIYF. As DNA, the CDR3 is TGCGCCAGCAGCCCGAGGACAGGGATGGGAAACACCATATATTTT.